The 27 T cell receptor beta chains reported below all come from one sample, sequenced in a study of graft-versus-host responses after intestinal transplantation (dated by TCRdb to the early 2020s). The protocol used for the library was the immunoSEQ multiplex PCR assay. Sourced from immuneACCESS, this table was stored by TCRdb with only in-frame sequences that have V and J called. A share of the clones is absent; for the studies checked, an unresolved V gene accounts for under half, and the remainder has no known explanation. The sample table holds some 29,000 clones, of which around 83% were seen once. Jointly, the top ten make up approximately 2.8% of the sample. Intraepithelial and lamina propria lymphocytes were isolated from graft specimens using dithiothreitol, EDTA incubations and collagenase D digestion. The starting material was ileum tissue, obtained 98 days after intestinal transplantation. These receptors all come from a human patient who received an intestinal transplant, so some T cells may come from the graft donor.

This clone came up once. The gene calls are TRBV13 and TRBJ1-4; no firm D call. This CDR3 has 16 amino acids. Trimming took 4 bases from V and 0 from J, leaving 12 bases between them. The germline V gene has CDR1 PRHDT and CDR2 FYEKMQ (reference sequence). The CDR3 here is CASSSRRETTNEKLFF. In DNA, the CDR3 is TGTGCCAGCAGCTCCCGACGAGAAACAACTAATGAAAAACTGTTTTTT.

The CDR3 DNA reads as TGTGCCAGCAGCTCTCCCCGGACAGGGATCGAGCAGTACTTC. Its translation is CASSSPRTGIEQYF. This chain uses TRBV5-4 with TRBJ2-7; 8 positions match TRBD1. The CDR3 is 14 residues long. Germline V gene sequence: CDR1 SGHNT, CDR2 YYREEE (reference sequence). V dropped 3 bases and J dropped 6; count of bases not matched to a gene: 8.

This clone was counted only a few times. The sample holds other DNA sequences that translate to the same CDR3. The chain joins TRBV6-6 to TRBJ2-1; D gene ambiguous. Deletions cut 2 bases from V and 8 bases from J, with 4 bases between. Germline V gene sequence: CDR1 MNHNY, CDR2 SVGAGI (reference sequence). CDR3 length: 11 amino acids. CDR3: CASSYGDEQFF. DNA for the CDR3: TGTGCCAGCAGTTACGGGGATGAGCAGTTCTTC.

This chain joins TRBV18 and TRBJ1-1, with TRBD1 matching 9 bases. From germline, CDR1 is KGHSH and CDR2 LQKENI. With V trimmed by 0 bases and J by 11 bases, 7 bases remained unmatched. The CDR3 spans 14 residues. The CDR3 coding sequence is TGTGCCAGCTCACCACCGGGGGGACAGGGTTTCGCTTTCTTT. Its protein is CASSPPGGQGFAFF.

The chain recombines TRBV4-1 with TRBJ2-7; D perhaps matches TRBD1 (6 bases). The germline V and J ends were trimmed by 4 bases and 2 bases, with 15 bases remaining between them. The V gene's germline CDR1 is MGHRA and CDR2 YSYEKL. There are 15 residues in the CDR3. CDR3 loop: CASSRATGYAYEQYF. Written as DNA, the CDR3 is TGCGCCAGCAGCCGAGCTACAGGGTACGCCTACGAGCAGTACTTC.

CDR3 DNA sequence: TGTGCCAGCAGCTTGGGACTAGTTGATGGCTACGAGCAGTACTTC. It translates to CASSLGLVDGYEQYF. This sequence joins TRBV13 and TRBJ2-7, with 8 bases lining up with TRBD2. In germline, CDR1 is PRHDT, CDR2 FYEKMQ (reference sequence). This CDR3 has 15 residues. V lost 3 bases, J lost 3 bases, and 7 bases stayed unmatched.

J is TRBJ2-1 and V is TRBV2, with 9 bases lining up with TRBD2. Losses at the gene ends were 8 bases for V and 4 bases for J; bases not matched to a gene: 6. This CDR3 has 14 amino acids. Germline-derived CDR1 and CDR2 are SNHLY and FYNNEI. This CDR3 is CASLASGGYNEQFF. CDR3 bases: TGTGCCAGCTTGGCGAGCGGGGGGTACAATGAGCAGTTCTTC. Together with reference TRBV2 and TRBJ2-1, the CDR3 gives the full variable domain: EPEVTQTPSHQVTQMGQEVILRCVPISNHLYFYWYRQILGQKVEFLVSFYNNEISEKSEIFDDQFSVERPDGSNFTLKIRSTKLEDSAMYFCASLASGGYNEQFFGPGTRLTVL.

This clone was observed a handful of times. V and J are TRBV10-3 and TRBJ2-3, with no clear D. Germline V CDR1 and CDR2: ENHRY, SYGVKD. The CDR3 runs to 12 residues. With 10 bases removed from V and 2 bases from J, the gap between germline ends came to 10 bases. CDR3 in amino acids: CATKHTTDTQYF. The CDR3 DNA follows: TGTGCCACCAAACACACCACAGATACGCAGTATTTT.

This rearrangement joins TRBV6-1 to TRBJ2-7, with D possibly being TRBD1 or TRBD2 (5 bases each). Germline-derived CDR1 and CDR2 are MNHNS and SASEGT. V lost 6 bases and J 7 bases, leaving 13 bases between the germline ends. The CDR3 is 12 residues long. CDR3: CASRGFWGEQYF. The CDR3 DNA sequence: TGTGCCAGCAGGGGATTTTGGGGGGAGCAGTACTTC.

The chain carries TRBV19 and TRBJ1-1; possibly TRBD1 for D (6 bases). V was clipped by 4 bases and J by 5 bases, with 17 bases between them. Germline CDR1 reads LNHDA; CDR2 reads SQIVND (reference sequence). The CDR3 loop spans 15 amino acids. CDR3: CASSRQGYYGTEAFF. The DNA for the CDR3 is TGTGCCAGTAGTAGGCAGGGGTACTACGGGACTGAAGCTTTCTTT.

The J gene is TRBJ1-2, the V gene TRBV19; 7 bases fit TRBD1. CDR1 and CDR2 (germline): LNHDA, SQIVND (reference sequence). The CDR3 loop spans 16 amino acids. V gave up 0 bases and J gave up 4 bases; unmatched junction bases: 8. The CDR3 nucleotides are TGTGCCAGTAGTATAGATTGGCCCGGGACAGTCTATGGCTACACCTTC. Its protein product is CASSIDWPGTVYGYTF.

This clone was counted a single time. The CDR3 DNA is TGTGCCAGCAGGCCATTCTCCGGGACAGGGATTTACTACGAGCAGTACTTC. Protein sequence: CASRPFSGTGIYYEQYF. This sequence joins TRBV27 and TRBJ2-7; TRBD1 agrees at 9 bases. Germline values: CDR1 MNHEY, CDR2 SMNVEV (reference sequence). The CDR3 sequence is 17 residues long. V was pared by 6 bases and J by 3 bases, with 15 bases of the junction left unmatched.

The chain is built from TRBV28 and TRBJ1-5, with D hard to call. The CDR3 contains 14 residues. V lost 3 bases and J 0 bases, leaving 6 bases between the germline ends. Germline CDR1 MDHEN, CDR2 SYDVKM. The chain's CDR3 is CASSLYISNQPQHF. The CDR3 DNA sequence: TGTGCCAGCAGTTTGTACATTAGCAATCAGCCCCAGCATTTT. Complete variable domain (other parts from reference TRBV28 and TRBJ1-5): DVKVTQSSRYLVKRTGEKVFLECVQDMDHENMFWYRQDPGLGLRLIYFSYDVKMKEKGDIPEGYSVSREKKERFSLILESASTNQTSMYLCASSLYISNQPQHFGDGTRLSIL.

This clone was observed a single time. The V call is TRBV5-6, the J call TRBJ1-2; D perhaps matches TRBD1 (5 bases). CDR1 SGHDT and CDR2 YYEEEE come from the germline V gene. Trimming left V 3 bases short and J 4 bases short, with 19 bases between. The CDR3 length is 16 residues. The CDR3 nucleotides read TGTGCCAGCAGCTCCCTATCCCCGGGACGGATCTATGGCTACACCTTC. Residues: CASSSLSPGRIYGYTF.

The J gene is TRBJ2-7, the V gene TRBV2; no firm D call. Germline lookup yields CDR1 SNHLY and CDR2 FYNNEI. V lost 8 bases and J 2 bases, leaving 13 bases between the germline ends. This CDR3 region has 13 residues. The CDR3 region is CASAADGPYEQYF. In DNA, the CDR3 is TGTGCCAGCGCTGCGGACGGCCCCTACGAGCAGTACTTC.

The genes are TRBV4-3 and TRBJ1-2; D perhaps matches TRBD1 (5 bases). This CDR3 has 14 residues. Trimming stripped 0 bases from V and 6 bases from J, with 11 bases between. Germline loops: CDR1 LGHNA, CDR2 YSLEER. In DNA, the CDR3 is TGCGCCAGCAGCCAAGATGGGGGGGACGATGGCTACACCTTC. Translating it yields CASSQDGGDDGYTF.

V is TRBV11-2 and J is TRBJ2-3, with TRBD2 identical over 9 bases. This CDR3 comprises 16 residues. V lost 3 bases, J lost 4 bases, and 8 bases stayed unmatched. Per germline, CDR1 SGHAT and CDR2 FQNNGV. The CDR3 nucleotides are TGTGCCAGCAGCTTCCGTGGGCGGGGGGGCCCAGATACGCAGTATTTT. This translates into CASSFRGRGGPDTQYF.

The chain employs TRBV5-4 and TRBJ1-2; weak D call: TRBD1 (5 bases). The CDR3 is 12 residues long. CDR1 and CDR2 from the germline V gene are SGHNT and YYREEE (reference sequence). Trimming removed 4 bases at V and 4 bases at J, with 8 bases between. The DNA of the CDR3 is TGTGCCAGCAGCCAAGACAGCTATGGCTACACCTTC. Translated: CASSQDSYGYTF.

The rearrangement joins TRBV28 to TRBJ1-2, with 9 positions matching TRBD1. With 1 base clipped from V and 4 bases from J, the junction kept 10 bases outside the gene matches. CDR3 length: 17 residues. Germline CDR1 is MDHEN and CDR2 is SYDVKM. CDR3 loop: CASSLFYSGQGSYGYTF. The CDR3 DNA reads as TGTGCCAGCAGTTTATTCTATTCGGGACAGGGTAGCTATGGCTACACCTTC.

In this sample, this clone is medium-sized. The chain employs TRBV4-1 and TRBJ1-4; no clear D gene. V shed 4 bases and J shed 4 bases, with 10 bases lying between them. The germline gives CDR1 MGHRA, CDR2 YSYEKL. This CDR3 region has 14 residues. The CDR3 DNA reads TGCGCCAGCAGCCTGGGAGTGGGTAATGAAAAACTGTTTTTT. Residues: CASSLGVGNEKLFF.

The rearrangement links TRBV15 to TRBJ1-1, with a tentative D call TRBD1 (6 bases). Germline V lookup: CDR1 LNHNV, CDR2 YYDKDF (reference sequence). This CDR3 region has 12 residues. V dropped 6 bases and J dropped 4 bases, with 9 bases sitting between them. In nucleotides, the CDR3 is TGTGCCACCAGACAGGGTCCCACTGAAGCTTTCTTT. It codes for CATRQGPTEAFF.

This clone has a handful of counts. The rearrangement links TRBV2 to TRBJ2-7, with 8 bases aligning to TRBD1. The CDR3 runs 15 residues. Trimming took 6 bases from V and 0 from J; bases not matched to a gene: 7. Germline lookup yields CDR1 SNHLY and CDR2 FYNNEI. In DNA, the CDR3 is TGTGCCAGCAGCTTTGACAGGGGTAGCTCCTACGAGCAGTACTTC. Encoded protein: CASSFDRGSSYEQYF. Full variable domain (outside the CDR3, taken from reference TRBV2 and TRBJ2-7): EPEVTQTPSHQVTQMGQEVILRCVPISNHLYFYWYRQILGQKVEFLVSFYNNEISEKSEIFDDQFSVERPDGSNFTLKIRSTKLEDSAMYFCASSFDRGSSYEQYFGPGTRLTVT.

CDR3 DNA sequence: TGCGCCAGCAGCTTGGGAGAGGGGAAGCGAGAGACCCAGTACTTC. It is translated as CASSLGEGKRETQYF. The V call is TRBV5-1, the J call TRBJ2-5, with D perhaps matching TRBD1 or TRBD2 (5 bases each). The germline CDR1 and CDR2 sequences are SGHRS and YFSETQ. The CDR3 sequence is 15 residues long. V was cut by 0 bases and J by 4 bases, with 13 bases left in between.

The chain employs TRBV2 and TRBJ2-2, with 9 nucleotides matching TRBD2. Per the germline V gene, CDR1 is SNHLY and CDR2 is FYNNEI. V was pared by 4 bases and J by 5 bases, with 11 bases of the junction left unmatched. There are 17 residues in the CDR3. This chain's CDR3 is CASSARAGGPRTGELFF. The CDR3 DNA sequence: TGTGCCAGCAGTGCCCGCGCGGGGGGGCCGCGGACCGGGGAGCTGTTTTTT.

The rearrangement links TRBV29-1 to TRBJ2-5, with D perhaps TRBD1 or TRBD2 (5 bases each). Germline assignment: CDR1 SQVTM and CDR2 ANQGSEA. The V end was cut by 7 bases, the J end by 7 bases, with 22 bases between. The CDR3 is 14 residues long. CDR3 DNA: TGCAGCGGTGGTTCTTTGGGTCTTGGGACGACCCAGTACTTC. Its translation is CSGGSLGLGTTQYF.

This clone occurred a few times. Other DNA sequences in this specimen translate into the identical CDR3. This chain links TRBV9 with TRBJ1-1, with TRBD1 matching 7 bases. Germline values: CDR1 SGDLS, CDR2 YYNGEE. The CDR3 totals 14 residues. V lost 2 bases, J lost 3 bases, and 4 bases stayed unmatched. CDR3 coding DNA: TGTGCCAGCAGCGTGCGGGACAGCTACACTGAAGCTTTCTTT. As protein: CASSVRDSYTEAFF.

This chain links TRBV13 with TRBJ2-7; D is possibly TRBD2 (6 bases). The CDR3 contains 14 residues. V was clipped by 6 bases and J by 5 bases, with 17 bases between them. From germline, CDR1 is PRHDT and CDR2 FYEKMQ (reference sequence). CDR3 in amino acids: CASSFPGRSDEQYF. The CDR3 DNA sequence: TGTGCCAGCAGTTTCCCGGGGAGGTCGGACGAGCAGTACTTC.